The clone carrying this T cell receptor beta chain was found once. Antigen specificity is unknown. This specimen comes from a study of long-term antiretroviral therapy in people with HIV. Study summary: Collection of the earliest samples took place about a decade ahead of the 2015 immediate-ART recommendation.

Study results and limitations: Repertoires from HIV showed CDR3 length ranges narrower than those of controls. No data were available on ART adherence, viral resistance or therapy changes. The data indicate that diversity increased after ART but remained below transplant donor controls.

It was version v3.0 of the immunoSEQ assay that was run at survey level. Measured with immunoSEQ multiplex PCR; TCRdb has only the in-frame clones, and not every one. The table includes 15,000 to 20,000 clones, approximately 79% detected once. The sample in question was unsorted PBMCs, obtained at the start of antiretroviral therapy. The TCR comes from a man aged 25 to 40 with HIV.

CDR3 sequence reads: CASNPGTGETGELFF. As DNA, the CDR3 is TGCGCCAGCAACCCCGGGACAGGGGAAACCGGGGAGCTGTTTTTT. The V gene is TRBV5-1, the J gene TRBJ2-2; 10 nucleotides match TRBD1. The ends lost 6 bases at V and 5 bases at J; junction bases unmatched: 7. The CDR3 has 15 residues. The germline gives CDR1 SGHRS, CDR2 YFSETQ. Complete variable domain (other parts from reference TRBV5-1 and TRBJ2-2): KAGVTQTPRYLIKTRGQQVTLSCSPISGHRSVSWYQQTPGQGLQFLFEYFSETQRNKGNFPGRFSGRQFSNSRSEMNVSTLELGDSALYLCASNPGTGETGELFFGEGSRLTVL.